The TCR beta chain under discussion was sequenced for a study of spatial heterogeneity in lung cancer. Broader study findings: Among blood samples, ubiquitous expanded tumor TCRs appeared more at resection than at follow-up.

Time point: sample taken at primary tumor resection. The study sequenced unsorted whole RNA from tumor, nontumor lung or frozen PBMC. The donors were more than 70 patients with non-small cell lung cancer that was early-stage and untreated. A remark on this clonotype: Its antigen is as yet unknown. A junction boundary mismatches the germline segment, possibly from a read error.

The library protocol tagged each TCR cDNA with a unique molecular identifier. Each CDR3 protein is one row after TCRdb ran MiXCR on the 5' RACE reads. Among around 75,000 distinct CDR3 sequences, 13% were seen once, and the ten largest hold approximately 7.2%. Germline V gives CDR1 SGHTA, CDR2 FQGNSA. This CDR3 has 17 residues. This sample comprised PBMCs, obtained at surgery. V is TRBV7-2 and J is TRBJ2-3; tentative D call: TRBD2 (6 bases). The clonotype originates from a male donor with early-stage non-small cell lung cancer. The CDR3 spells CASGLGGEWAITDTQYF. In DNA form, the CDR3 reads TGTGCCAGCGGCTTGGGGGGTGAGTGGGCCATCACAGATACGCAGTATTTT. The full variable domain, in which reference TRBV7-2 and TRBJ2-3 provide the parts outside the CDR3, is GAGVSQSPSNKVTEKGKDVELRCDPISGHTALYWYRQSLGQGLEFLIYFQGNSAPDKSGLPSDRFSAERTGGSVSTLTIQRTQQEDSAVYLCASGLGGEWAITDTQYFGPGTRLTVL.